Listed here are 7 T cell receptor beta chains from one sample, sequenced in a study of OX40 agonist ivuxolimab in advanced cancers. Data came from immunoSEQ multiplex PCR; TCRdb stores just in-frame clones and leaves some out. The repertoire holds 72,000 or so clones, with 88% as singletons. Sequencing was performed on CD4+ or CD8+ T cells sorted from blood, taken in a trial of the OX40 agonist ivuxolimab. Receptors were obtained from an adult with an advanced solid tumor such as melanoma, head and neck, liver or kidney cancer.

CDR3: CATGEGSRGNQPQHF. The CDR3 DNA follows: TGTGCCACAGGGGAGGGGTCTCGCGGCAATCAGCCCCAGCATTTT. The gene calls are TRBV10-3 and TRBJ1-5, with a weak D call TRBD1 (6 bases). Trimming removed 10 bases at V and 2 bases at J, with 18 bases between. The CDR3 extends over 15 amino acids. Germline-derived CDR1 and CDR2 are ENHRY and SYGVKD.

This rearrangement joins TRBV7-2 to TRBJ2-5; D unclear. The CDR3 totals 13 residues. Germline V gene sequence: CDR1 SGHTA, CDR2 FQGNSA. V lost 4 bases and J lost 1, with 7 bases in between. CDR3 region: CASSSVFQETQYF. CDR3 sequence (DNA): TGTGCCAGCAGCTCAGTCTTCCAAGAGACCCAGTACTTC.

The V call is TRBV6-5, the J call TRBJ2-1; 10 bases agree with TRBD2. Germline CDR1 MNHEY, CDR2 SVGAGI. The CDR3 loop spans 14 amino acids. With V trimmed by 6 bases and J by 4 bases, 3 bases remained unmatched. CDR3 region: CASSPTSGYNEQFF. The CDR3 nucleotides read TGTGCCAGCAGCCCGACTAGCGGGTACAATGAGCAGTTCTTC.

The chain is built from TRBV5-1 and TRBJ1-4; TRBD1 matches at 7 bases. Germline V gene sequence: CDR1 SGHRS, CDR2 YFSETQ. This CDR3 has 15 residues. V lost 5 bases and J lost 1; bases outside the gene matches: 5. CDR3 in DNA: TGCGCCAGCAGAGGGACAGCCCGAACTAATGAAAAACTGTTTTTT. Translating it yields CASRGTARTNEKLFF. Supplemented by reference TRBV5-1 and TRBJ1-4, the full variable domain reads KAGVTQTPRYLIKTRGQQVTLSCSPISGHRSVSWYQQTPGQGLQFLFEYFSETQRNKGNFPGRFSGRQFSNSRSEMNVSTLELGDSALYLCASRGTARTNEKLFFGSGTQLSVL.

The chain has TRBV13 and TRBJ2-6; 7 nucleotides agree with TRBD2. The CDR3 has 13 residues. Germline CDR1 is PRHDT and CDR2 is FYEKMQ (reference sequence). J gave up 2 bases and V 8 bases, and 0 bases lay outside the gene matches. The CDR3 loop reads CASGGAGANVLTF. The DNA for the CDR3 is TGTGCCAGCGGGGGGGCTGGGGCCAACGTCCTGACTTTC. The whole variable domain, filled in from reference TRBV13 and TRBJ2-6, reads AAGVIQSPRHLIKEKRETATLKCYPIPRHDTVYWYQQGPGQDPQFLISFYEKMQSDKGSIPDRFSAQQFSDYHSELNMSSLELGDSALYFCASGGAGANVLTFGAGSRLTVL.

V is TRBV5-8 and J is TRBJ2-7; D gene uncertain. With 4 bases removed from V and 2 bases from J, the gap between germline ends came to 10 bases. There are 13 residues in the CDR3. Germline lookup yields CDR1 SGHTS and CDR2 YDEGEE. CDR3 nucleotide sequence: TGTGCCAGCAGCCCCCAGGCCACCTACGAGCAGTACTTC. Protein product: CASSPQATYEQYF.

The chain joins TRBV5-1 to TRBJ1-1; D call uncertain. This CDR3 region has 16 residues. Germline V gives CDR1 SGHRS, CDR2 YFSETQ. V was cut by 5 bases and J by 0 bases, with 17 bases left in between. For the CDR3, the DNA is TGCGCCAGCAGTTTGCAACCGACGGGGTTGAACACTGAAGCTTTCTTT. It is translated as CASSLQPTGLNTEAFF.